The 15 T cell receptor beta chains below were found in one sample sequenced in a study of blood T cell repertoires in COVID-19. The repertoire was sequenced with immunoSEQ multiplex PCR; TCRdb's copy has only in-frame clones and lacks some. Altogether over 250,000 clones are present, approximately 88% being singletons, with the ten largest covering roughly 10%. Source material: peripheral blood. The receptors derive from a woman aged 70 to 79 with COVID-19, enrolled during active disease.

The table lists this clone with a count of one. The chain carries TRBV5-4 and TRBJ2-7; possibly TRBD1 for D (5 bases). V was cut by 2 bases and J by 1 base, with 7 bases left in between. Germline lookup yields CDR1 SGHNT and CDR2 YYREEE (reference sequence). CDR3 length: 13 residues. The CDR3 DNA reads TGTGCCAGCAGCTTAAAGGGGTCCTACGAGCAGTACTTC. It yields the protein CASSLKGSYEQYF. The full variable domain, in which reference TRBV5-4 and TRBJ2-7 provide the parts outside the CDR3, is ETGVTQSPTHLIKTRGQQVTLRCSSQSGHNTVSWYQQALGQGPQFIFQYYREEENGRGNFPPRFSGLQFPNYSSELNVNALELDDSALYLCASSLKGSYEQYFGPGTRLTVT.

This chain joins TRBV27 and TRBJ2-7; 7 nucleotides agree with TRBD1. Per germline, CDR1 MNHEY and CDR2 SMNVEV (reference sequence). The V segment lost 7 bases and the J segment 2 bases; nucleotides outside the gene matches: 5. The CDR3 is 13 residues long. This chain's CDR3 is CASNRQGTYEQYF. CDR3 nucleotide sequence: TGTGCCAGCAATAGACAGGGCACCTACGAGCAGTACTTC.

This clone appeared a single time. J is TRBJ1-2 and V is TRBV28; D perhaps matches TRBD1 (5 bases). Germline CDR1 reads MDHEN; CDR2 reads SYDVKM. Trimming took 2 bases from V and 8 from J, leaving 12 bases between them. The CDR3 is made up of 13 amino acids. For the CDR3, the DNA is TGTGCCAGCAGTTTAAGGGTCGCAGGGGGCTACACCTTC. It specifies CASSLRVAGGYTF.

The chain has TRBV6-4 and TRBJ2-2; D is unclear. The CDR3 length is 16 residues. CDR1 and CDR2 from the germline V gene are MRHNA and SNTAGT. Trimming left V 2 bases short and J 9 bases short, with 19 bases between. CDR3 sequence reads: CASSDRYGAMGRELFF. Here the CDR3 DNA reads TGTGCCAGCAGTGACCGTTACGGCGCCATGGGCCGGGAGCTGTTTTTT.

The chain couples TRBV29-1 to TRBJ1-4; D is uncertain. Germline assignment: CDR1 SQVTM and CDR2 ANQGSEA. The CDR3 loop spans 13 amino acids. V was cut by 8 bases and J by 0 bases, with 10 bases left in between. CDR3 sequence: CSIYSSTNEKLFF. CDR3 DNA: TGCAGCATCTACTCCTCAACTAATGAAAAACTGTTTTTT.

The J gene is TRBJ1-5, the V gene TRBV7-9; D remains unclear. In germline, CDR1 is SEHNR, CDR2 FQNEAQ (reference sequence). The CDR3 runs to 14 residues. V lost 5 bases to trimming and J lost 7 bases, with 15 bases between them. The CDR3 DNA reads TGTGCCAGCAGCCTGGGCGGGCCCGGGCAGCCCCAGCATTTT. This translates into CASSLGGPGQPQHF.

V is TRBV7-8 and J is TRBJ1-5, with D possibly TRBD1 on 5 matching bases. The CDR3 is made up of 15 amino acids. The germline V gene has CDR1 SGHVS and CDR2 FQNEAQ. With 1 base removed from V and 7 bases from J, the gap between germline ends came to 14 bases. The CDR3 nucleotides are TGTGCCAGCAGCTTAGGAGCAGGGATCGGCCAGCCCCAGCATTTT. It yields the protein CASSLGAGIGQPQHF.

This chain connects TRBV29-1 to TRBJ2-3; 8 positions agree with TRBD1. In germline, CDR1 is SQVTM, CDR2 ANQGSEA. V gave up 7 bases and J gave up 4 bases; unmatched junction bases: 7. CDR3 size: 13 residues. DNA for the CDR3: TGCAGCGGCATCAGGGGGCACTCAGATACGCAGTATTTT. Translating it yields CSGIRGHSDTQYF.

This chain connects TRBV28 to TRBJ2-7; 8 positions agree with TRBD2. V lost 1 base to trimming and J lost 0 bases; unmatched junction nucleotides: 11. Germline assignment: CDR1 MDHEN and CDR2 SYDVKM. CDR3 length: 18 amino acids. The CDR3 reads CASSLLSSGAIFSYEQYF. CDR3 nucleotide sequence: TGTGCCAGCAGTTTATTGAGTAGCGGGGCCATCTTCTCCTACGAGCAGTACTTC.

This sequence joins TRBV2 and TRBJ1-2; D gene unclear. Trimming left V 2 bases short and J 2 bases short, with 9 bases between. The CDR3 has 14 residues. Germline V gives CDR1 SNHLY, CDR2 FYNNEI. The CDR3 loop reads CASSEQTGNYGYTF. CDR3 nucleotides: TGTGCCAGCAGTGAACAGACGGGAAACTATGGCTACACCTTC.

The chain carries TRBV10-3 and TRBJ1-2, with TRBD1 identical over 9 bases. The germline V gene has CDR1 ENHRY and CDR2 SYGVKD. V lost 10 bases to trimming and J lost 4 bases; unmatched junction nucleotides: 10. The CDR3 sequence is 14 residues long. The DNA of the CDR3 is TGTGCCACCACGAGGACAGGGGACATCTATGGCTACACCTTC. Translated, it gives CATTRTGDIYGYTF.

This clone has only one observation. V and J are TRBV19 and TRBJ1-2; 11 nucleotides agree with TRBD1. With 6 bases clipped from V and 2 bases from J, the junction kept 11 bases outside the gene matches. Germline V CDR1 and CDR2: LNHDA, SQIVND (reference sequence). The CDR3 has 17 residues. DNA of the CDR3: TGTGCCAGTAGCCCAATCCAGGGACAGGGGGGGAACTATGGCTACACCTTC. Protein: CASSPIQGQGGNYGYTF.

This chain links TRBV7-2 with TRBJ2-3; no definite D call. Germline CDR1 reads SGHTA; CDR2 reads FQGNSA. The V and J ends lost 5 bases and 0 bases respectively, with 24 bases between them. The CDR3 contains 19 residues. The CDR3 coding sequence is TGTGCCAGCAGCGCGCGAGAACGCGGCGCCCAGTCTAGCACAGATACGCAGTATTTT. This gives the protein CASSARERGAQSSTDTQYF.

The J gene is TRBJ2-1, the V gene TRBV4-1; the match to TRBD2 covers 7 bases. The CDR3 loop spans 14 amino acids. Per the germline V gene, CDR1 is MGHRA and CDR2 is YSYEKL. Losses at the gene ends were 1 base for V and 6 bases for J; bases not matched to a gene: 3. In DNA form, the CDR3 reads TGCGCCAGCAGCCAAGGCGGGACTACCAATGAGCAGTTCTTC. This codes for CASSQGGTTNEQFF.

The chain is built from TRBV28 and TRBJ1-2, with unresolved D. Germline V gene sequence: CDR1 MDHEN, CDR2 SYDVKM. V dropped 6 bases and J dropped 5 bases, with 7 bases sitting between them. The CDR3 covers 11 residues. CDR3 loop: CASRLLYGYTF. DNA of the CDR3: TGTGCCAGCAGACTTCTATATGGCTACACCTTC.